This is a list of T cell receptor beta chains from one sample in a study of cytomegalovirus exposure and HLA in healthy donors. Data came from immunoSEQ multiplex PCR; TCRdb stores just in-frame clones and leaves some out. The sample lists about 68,000 clones; 81% were seen once. The sample was PBMCs. These receptors originate from a human donor in good health. Each CDR3 is given with its conserved first and last residue. Size values are once, few and many counts, or a class for expanded clones, and some rows have none.

v_call	clone_size	j_call	cdr3_aa
TRBV5-6	once	-	CASSVTGNSYEQYF
TRBV10-3	-	TRBJ1-4	CAIRADRGEEKLFF
TRBV4-1	-	TRBJ2-2	CASSHFDRVNTGELFF
TRBV27	once	TRBJ1-1	CASSYWTGANTEAFF
TRBV5-1	-	TRBJ2-4	CASSLAGTGPKNIQYF
TRBV5-1	-	TRBJ1-1	CASSLADRENTEAFF
TRBV19	-	TRBJ1-1	CASSIGQPNTIVTFF
TRBV11-2	-	TRBJ1-1	CASSLERGTEAFF
TRBV5-1	once	TRBJ2-7	CASSLAMNSYEQYF
TRBV29-1	-	TRBJ1-2	CSDYQGYGYPF
TRBV6-5	-	TRBJ2-7	CASSYRGLFANEQYF
TRBV2	-	TRBJ2-3	CASSAWQGVSTDTQYF
TRBV5-4	-	TRBJ2-4	CASSAGLAGGLGKNIQYF
TRBV6-6	-	TRBJ1-5	CASTRGQGISNQPQHF
TRBV30	few	TRBJ1-5	CAWNDGGNQPQHF
TRBV28	few	TRBJ2-3	CASSLNGVSTDTQYF
TRBV13	-	TRBJ2-7	CASSLGKGSSYEQYF
TRBV6-6	-	TRBJ1-2	CASSRTGDYGYTF
TRBV5-5	-	TRBJ2-7	CASSLVPGQSYEQYF
TRBV7-2	once	TRBJ1-2	CASSSSDRGIGYTF
TRBV25-1	-	TRBJ2-2	CASRAASGGPANTGELFF
TRBV19	-	TRBJ2-3	CASSIAPGTDTQYF
TRBV5-4	-	TRBJ2-7	CASSLGNEQYF
TRBV30	-	TRBJ1-6	CAGQGNNSPLHF
TRBV28	-	TRBJ1-3	CASSGDRSSGNTIYF
TRBV5-6	-	TRBJ2-3	CASSFREGADTQYF
TRBV5-1	-	TRBJ2-3	CASSLVSGGPTDTQYF
TRBV11-3	few	TRBJ2-1	CASSLESLTYDEQFF
TRBV2	-	TRBJ2-7	CASRQGGTYEQYF
TRBV18	-	TRBJ1-1	CASSPPYPGQMNTEAFF
TRBV2	-	TRBJ1-5	CASSEGTTYSNQPQHF
TRBV9	-	TRBJ1-6	CASSVRDRGSPLHF
TRBV10-2	-	TRBJ1-5	CASSVQGNQPQHF
TRBV27	-	TRBJ1-1	CASGIQGANTEAFF
TRBV6-1	once	TRBJ2-5	CASSERRTAYQETQYF
TRBV18	-	TRBJ1-1	CASSPLPRNPMNTEAFF
TRBV19	-	TRBJ1-1	CASRGGTGGSREAFF
TRBV28	once	TRBJ1-5	CASSLGTVYSNQPQHF
TRBV5-1	-	TRBJ2-5	CASSPTGETQYF
TRBV5-4	few	TRBJ1-5	CASSIDPGRNQPQHF